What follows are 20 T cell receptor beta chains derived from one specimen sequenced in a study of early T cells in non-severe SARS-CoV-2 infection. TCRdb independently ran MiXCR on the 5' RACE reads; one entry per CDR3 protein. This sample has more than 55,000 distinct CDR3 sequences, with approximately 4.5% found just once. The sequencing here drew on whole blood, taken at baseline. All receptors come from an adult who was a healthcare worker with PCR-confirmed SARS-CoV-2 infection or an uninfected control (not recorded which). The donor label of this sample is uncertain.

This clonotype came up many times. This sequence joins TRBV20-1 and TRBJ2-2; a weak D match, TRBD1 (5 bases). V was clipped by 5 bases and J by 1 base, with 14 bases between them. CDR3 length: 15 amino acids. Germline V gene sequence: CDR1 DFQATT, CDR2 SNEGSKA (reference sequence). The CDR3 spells CSASTGALNTGELFF. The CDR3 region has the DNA TGCAGTGCTTCAACAGGCGCACTGAACACCGGGGAGCTGTTTTTT.

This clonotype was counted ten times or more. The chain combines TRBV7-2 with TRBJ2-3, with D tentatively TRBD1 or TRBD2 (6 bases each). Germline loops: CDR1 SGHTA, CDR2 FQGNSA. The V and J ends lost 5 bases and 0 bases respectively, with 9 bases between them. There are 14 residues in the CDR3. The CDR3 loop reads CASSQGTSTDTQYF. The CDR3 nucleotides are TGTGCCAGCAGCCAGGGGACTAGCACAGATACGCAGTATTTT.

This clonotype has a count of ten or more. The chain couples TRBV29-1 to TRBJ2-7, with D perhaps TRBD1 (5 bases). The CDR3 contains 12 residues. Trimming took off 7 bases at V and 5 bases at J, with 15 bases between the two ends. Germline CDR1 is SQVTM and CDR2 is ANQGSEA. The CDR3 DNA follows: TGCAGCGCCTCATCAAACAGGAACGAGCAGTACTTC. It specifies CSASSNRNEQYF.

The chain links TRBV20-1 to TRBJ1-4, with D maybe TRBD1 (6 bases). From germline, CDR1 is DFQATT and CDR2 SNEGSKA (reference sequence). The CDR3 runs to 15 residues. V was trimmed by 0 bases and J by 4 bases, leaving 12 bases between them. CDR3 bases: TGCAGTGCTAGAGATCTGGCCAGGGGTAATGAAAAACTGTTTTTT. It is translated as CSARDLARGNEKLFF.

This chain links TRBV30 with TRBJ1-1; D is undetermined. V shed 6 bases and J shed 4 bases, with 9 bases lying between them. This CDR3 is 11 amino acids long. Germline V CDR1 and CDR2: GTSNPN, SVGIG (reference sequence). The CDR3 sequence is CACQPTTEAFF. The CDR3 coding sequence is TGTGCCTGTCAGCCTACCACTGAAGCTTTCTTT. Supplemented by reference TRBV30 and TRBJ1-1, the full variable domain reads SQTIHQWPATLVQPVGSPLSLECTVEGTSNPNLYWYRQAAGRGLQLLFYSVGIGQISSEVPQNLSASRPQDRQFILSSKKLLLSDSGFYLCACQPTTEAFFGQGTRLTVV.

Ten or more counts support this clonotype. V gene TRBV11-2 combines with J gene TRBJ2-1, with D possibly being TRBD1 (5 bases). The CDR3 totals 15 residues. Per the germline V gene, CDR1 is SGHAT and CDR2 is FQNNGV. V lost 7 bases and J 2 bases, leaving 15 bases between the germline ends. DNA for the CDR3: TGTGCCAGCACCCAGTCAGGGCAGACCTACAATGAGCAGTTCTTC. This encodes CASTQSGQTYNEQFF.

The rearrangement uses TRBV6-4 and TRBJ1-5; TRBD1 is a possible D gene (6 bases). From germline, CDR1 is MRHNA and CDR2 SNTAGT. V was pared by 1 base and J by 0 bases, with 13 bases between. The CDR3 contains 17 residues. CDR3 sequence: CASSDWGARNSNQPQHF. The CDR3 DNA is TGTGCCAGCAGTGACTGGGGGGCAAGAAATAGCAATCAGCCCCAGCATTTT.

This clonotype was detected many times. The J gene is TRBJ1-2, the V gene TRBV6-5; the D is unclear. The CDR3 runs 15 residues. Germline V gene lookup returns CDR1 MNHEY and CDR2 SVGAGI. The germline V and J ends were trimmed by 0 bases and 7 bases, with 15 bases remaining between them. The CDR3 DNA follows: TGTGCCAGCAGTTACTCGCCGGACTTCGATGGTGGCTACACCTTC. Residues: CASSYSPDFDGGYTF.

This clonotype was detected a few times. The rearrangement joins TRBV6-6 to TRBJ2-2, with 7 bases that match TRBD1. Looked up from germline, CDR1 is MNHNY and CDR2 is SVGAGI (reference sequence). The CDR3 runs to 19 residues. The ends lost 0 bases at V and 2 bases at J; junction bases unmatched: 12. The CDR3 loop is CASSYSCTGACVNTGELFF. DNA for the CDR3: TGTGCCAGCAGTTACTCGTGTACAGGGGCTTGTGTAAACACCGGGGAGCTGTTTTTT.

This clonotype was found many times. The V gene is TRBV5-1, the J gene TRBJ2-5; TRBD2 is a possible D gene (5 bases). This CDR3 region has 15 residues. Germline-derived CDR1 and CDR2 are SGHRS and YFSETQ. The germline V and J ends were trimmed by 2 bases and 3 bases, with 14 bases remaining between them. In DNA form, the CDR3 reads TGCGCCAGCAGCTTACGGCTAGCTGGCGAAGAGACCCAGTACTTC. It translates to CASSLRLAGEETQYF.

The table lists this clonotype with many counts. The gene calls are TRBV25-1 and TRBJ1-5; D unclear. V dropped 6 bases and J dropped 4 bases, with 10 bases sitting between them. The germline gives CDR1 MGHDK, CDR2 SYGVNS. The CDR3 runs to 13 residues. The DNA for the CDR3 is TGTGCCAGCAGCTACAGCTTTAATCAGCCCCAGCATTTT. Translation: CASSYSFNQPQHF. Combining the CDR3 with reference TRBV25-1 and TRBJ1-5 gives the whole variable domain EADIYQTPRYLVIGTGKKITLECSQTMGHDKMYWYQQDPGMELHLIHYSYGVNSTEKGDLSSESTVSRIRTEHFPLTLESARPSHTSQYLCASSYSFNQPQHFGDGTRLSIL.

CDR3 region: CASGRQGSFSPLHF. CDR3 nucleotides: TGTGCCAGCGGTAGACAGGGTAGCTTCTCACCCCTCCACTTT. The rearrangement links TRBV27 to TRBJ1-6, with 7 positions matching TRBD1. This CDR3 spans 14 amino acids. J gave up 10 bases and V 8 bases, and 11 bases lay outside the gene matches. Germline values: CDR1 MNHEY, CDR2 SMNVEV (reference sequence).

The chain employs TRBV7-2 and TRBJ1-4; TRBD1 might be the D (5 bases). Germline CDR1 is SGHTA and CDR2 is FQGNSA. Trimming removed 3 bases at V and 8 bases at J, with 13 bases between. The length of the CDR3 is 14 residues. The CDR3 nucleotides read TGTGCCAGCAGCTTGGTATGGAGGGGCGAAAAACTGTTTTTT. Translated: CASSLVWRGEKLFF.

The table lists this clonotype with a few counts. This chain's CDR3 is CSVGGRGTNEKLFF. In nucleotides, the CDR3 is TGCAGCGTAGGAGGCCGCGGAACTAATGAAAAACTGTTTTTT. The chain uses TRBV29-1 and TRBJ1-4; D is undetermined. This CDR3 has 14 amino acids. The V gene's germline CDR1 is SQVTM and CDR2 ANQGSEA. The ends were cut back, 6 bases at V and 1 base at J, with 12 bases in the middle.

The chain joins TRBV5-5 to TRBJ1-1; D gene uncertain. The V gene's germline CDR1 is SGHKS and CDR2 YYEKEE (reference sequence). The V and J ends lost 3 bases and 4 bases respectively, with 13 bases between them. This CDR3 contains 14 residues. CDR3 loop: CASSSVPVGTEAFF. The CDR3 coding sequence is TGTGCCAGCAGCTCCGTACCTGTTGGCACTGAAGCTTTCTTT. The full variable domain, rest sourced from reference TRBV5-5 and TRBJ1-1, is DAGVTQSPTHLIKTRGQQVTLRCSPISGHKSVSWYQQVLGQGPQFIFQYYEKEERGRGNFPDRFSARQFPNYSSELNVNALLLGDSALYLCASSSVPVGTEAFFGQGTRLTVV.

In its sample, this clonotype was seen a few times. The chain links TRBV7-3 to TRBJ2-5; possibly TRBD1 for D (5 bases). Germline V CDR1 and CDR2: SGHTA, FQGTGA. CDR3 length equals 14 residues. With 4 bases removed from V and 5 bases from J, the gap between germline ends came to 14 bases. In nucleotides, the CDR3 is TGTGCCAGCAGCTCCCGGACAAGCTTGGAGACCCAGTACTTC. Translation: CASSSRTSLETQYF.

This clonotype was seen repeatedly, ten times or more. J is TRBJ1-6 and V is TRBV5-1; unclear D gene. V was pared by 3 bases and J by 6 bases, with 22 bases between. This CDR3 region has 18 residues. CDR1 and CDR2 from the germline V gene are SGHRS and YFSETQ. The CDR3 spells CASSSGLKPIQANSPLHF. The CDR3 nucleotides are TGCGCCAGCAGCTCGGGATTAAAACCGATTCAGGCTAATTCACCCCTCCACTTT.

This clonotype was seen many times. In nucleotides, the CDR3 is TGTGCCAGCAGACCGGGGGTTCAATACAATGAGCAGTTCTTC. It specifies CASRPGVQYNEQFF. The V call is TRBV6-6, the J call TRBJ2-1; perhaps TRBD2 as D (6 bases). The CDR3 has 14 amino acids. Germline V gives CDR1 MNHNY, CDR2 SVGAGI (reference sequence). V was pared by 6 bases and J by 4 bases, with 13 bases between.

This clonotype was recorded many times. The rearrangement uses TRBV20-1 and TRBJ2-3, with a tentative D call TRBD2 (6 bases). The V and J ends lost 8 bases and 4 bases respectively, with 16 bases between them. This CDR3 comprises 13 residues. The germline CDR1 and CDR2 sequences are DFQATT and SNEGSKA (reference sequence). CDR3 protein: CSPGLLLSDTQYF. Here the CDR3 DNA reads TGCAGTCCGGGACTTTTGTTATCAGATACGCAGTATTTT.

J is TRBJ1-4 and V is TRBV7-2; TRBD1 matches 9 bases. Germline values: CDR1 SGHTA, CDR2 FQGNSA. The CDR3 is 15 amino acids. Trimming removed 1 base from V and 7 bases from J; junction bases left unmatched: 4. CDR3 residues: CASSLVTGGFEKLFF. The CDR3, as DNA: TGTGCCAGCAGCTTAGTTACAGGGGGCTTTGAAAAACTGTTTTTT. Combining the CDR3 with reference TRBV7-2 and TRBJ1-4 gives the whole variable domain GAGVSQSPSNKVTEKGKDVELRCDPISGHTALYWYRQSLGQGLEFLIYFQGNSAPDKSGLPSDRFSAERTGGSVSTLTIQRTQQEDSAVYLCASSLVTGGFEKLFFGSGTQLSVL.